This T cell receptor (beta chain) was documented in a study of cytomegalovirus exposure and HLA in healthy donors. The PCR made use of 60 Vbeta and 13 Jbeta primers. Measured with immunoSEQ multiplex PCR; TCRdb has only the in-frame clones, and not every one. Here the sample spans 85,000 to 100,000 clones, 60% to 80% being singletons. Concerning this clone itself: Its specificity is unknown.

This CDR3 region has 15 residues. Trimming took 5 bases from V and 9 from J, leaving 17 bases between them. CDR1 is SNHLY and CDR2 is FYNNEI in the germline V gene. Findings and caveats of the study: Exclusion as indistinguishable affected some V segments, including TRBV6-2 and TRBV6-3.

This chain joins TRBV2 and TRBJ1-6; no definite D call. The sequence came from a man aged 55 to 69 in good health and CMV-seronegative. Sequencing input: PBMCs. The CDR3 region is CASSSGPGGRSPLHF. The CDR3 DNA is TGTGCCAGCAGTTCTGGACCGGGAGGACGTTCACCCCTCCACTTT. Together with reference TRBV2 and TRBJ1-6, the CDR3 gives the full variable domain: EPEVTQTPSHQVTQMGQEVILRCVPISNHLYFYWYRQILGQKVEFLVSFYNNEISEKSEIFDDQFSVERPDGSNFTLKIRSTKLEDSAMYFCASSSGPGGRSPLHFGNGTRLTVT.